Presented here are 22 T cell receptor beta chains from one specimen sequenced in a study of T cell changes during pregnancy in multiple sclerosis. The assay was immunoSEQ multiplex PCR, and TCRdb's table has in-frame clones only and misses some. The sample has 84,000 or so clones; 85% to 95% are singletons. This specimen was peripheral blood, taken in the third trimester of pregnancy. The receptors originated from a female donor with multiple sclerosis, enrolled in a pregnancy study.

The CDR3 DNA is TGTGCCAGCAGCTCCACCGTCCGGACCAACTCACGGGGGGACCAGTACTTC. Translating gives CASSSTVRTNSRGDQYF. This chain links TRBV7-9 with TRBJ2-5, with 7 bases identical to TRBD2. Germline loops: CDR1 SEHNR, CDR2 FQNEAQ (reference sequence). This CDR3 has 17 residues. The J segment lost 10 bases and the V segment lost 4 bases, leaving 21 bases of the junction unmatched.

The V call is TRBV14, the J call TRBJ2-1; tentatively, D is TRBD2 (5 bases). The ends were cut back, 0 bases at V and 1 base at J, with 13 bases in the middle. Looked up from germline, CDR1 is SGHDN and CDR2 is FVKESK. CDR3 length equals 17 residues. The CDR3 loop is CASSQDLRGKSYNEQFF. The CDR3 DNA follows: TGTGCCAGCAGCCAAGATTTAAGAGGGAAATCCTACAATGAGCAGTTCTTC.

This rearrangement joins TRBV20-1 to TRBJ2-7; D not certain. The CDR3 is 11 residues long. The V gene's germline CDR1 is DFQATT and CDR2 SNEGSKA (reference sequence). Trimming stripped 6 bases from V and 7 bases from J, with 13 bases between. The CDR3 DNA reads as TGCAGTGCCTTCAACCCCCGGGAGCAGTACTTC. Translating gives CSAFNPREQYF.

V gene TRBV30 combines with J gene TRBJ1-2; D gene unclear. The CDR3 loop spans 14 amino acids. Germline-derived CDR1 and CDR2 are GTSNPN and SVGIG (reference sequence). V lost 5 bases and J lost 4, with 17 bases in between. For the CDR3, the DNA is TGTGCCTGGTCCCTATTGGGCCCGCGCTATGGCTACACCTTC. Its translation is CAWSLLGPRYGYTF.

V and J are TRBV7-9 and TRBJ1-2; D ambiguous. V lost 5 bases and J lost 4, with 11 bases in between. The CDR3 consists of 13 residues. Germline CDR1 and CDR2: SEHNR and FQNEAQ (reference sequence). CDR3 in amino acids: CASSPYYSYGYTF. The CDR3 nucleotides read TGTGCCAGCAGCCCTTATTACAGCTATGGCTACACCTTC.

CDR3 sequence reads: CASTPGHTLLSGNTIYF. The CDR3, as DNA: TGTGCCAGTACCCCGGGACATACACTTCTCTCTGGAAACACCATATATTTT. V is TRBV19 and J is TRBJ1-3; D may be TRBD1 (6 bases). The CDR3 has 17 residues. V was pared by 7 bases and J by 0 bases, with 19 bases between. Looked up from germline, CDR1 is LNHDA and CDR2 is SQIVND (reference sequence). The whole variable domain, filled in from reference TRBV19 and TRBJ1-3, reads DGGITQSPKYLFRKEGQNVTLSCEQNLNHDAMYWYRQDPGQGLRLIYYSQIVNDFQKGDIAEGYSVSREKKESFPLTVTSAQKNPTAFYLCASTPGHTLLSGNTIYFGEGSWLTVV.

The CDR3 spells CASRGAGELFF. The CDR3 nucleotides are TGTGCCAGCAGGGGCGCCGGGGAGCTGTTTTTT. The chain employs TRBV11-3 and TRBJ2-2, with D unresolved. With 6 bases removed from V and 6 bases from J, the gap between germline ends came to 5 bases. There are 11 residues in the CDR3. The germline CDR1 and CDR2 sequences are SGHNT and YENEEA.

This clone was observed at least ten times. The rearrangement links TRBV2 to TRBJ2-1; perhaps TRBD1 as D (6 bases). Trimming pared 6 bases from V and 6 bases from J, leaving 27 bases between. CDR3 length: 18 amino acids. Germline values: CDR1 SNHLY, CDR2 FYNNEI. The CDR3 DNA is TGTGCCAGCAGCGGGATCCTTACTGACAGGTTTCGGGTCAATGAGCAGTTCTTC. Translation gives CASSGILTDRFRVNEQFF.

The chain links TRBV6-1 to TRBJ1-1; 9 bases match TRBD1. The CDR3 spans 14 residues. The V gene's germline CDR1 is MNHNS and CDR2 SASEGT. V shed 8 bases and J 4 bases; nucleotides not matched to a gene: 8. In DNA form, the CDR3 reads TGTGCCAGCTCCGGGACAGGGAGGACCACTGAAGCTTTCTTT. Amino acid sequence: CASSGTGRTTEAFF.

This rearrangement joins TRBV7-9 to TRBJ2-2; a possible D gene is TRBD2 (6 bases). With 5 bases removed from V and 6 bases from J, the gap between germline ends came to 19 bases. Germline CDR1 and CDR2: SEHNR and FQNEAQ (reference sequence). This CDR3 region has 16 residues. The CDR3 sequence: CASSPFGGLSPGELFF. The CDR3 DNA reads TGTGCCAGCAGCCCATTCGGGGGATTAAGCCCCGGGGAGCTGTTTTTT.

The chain joins TRBV5-1 to TRBJ2-7, with unresolved D. CDR1 is SGHRS and CDR2 is YFSETQ in the germline V gene. V gave up 0 bases and J gave up 2 bases, with 6 bases separating them. The CDR3 spans 13 residues. The CDR3 DNA follows: TGCGCCAGCAGCTTGGACAGTCCCTACGAGCAGTACTTC. It codes for CASSLDSPYEQYF. Together with reference TRBV5-1 and TRBJ2-7, the CDR3 gives the full variable domain: KAGVTQTPRYLIKTRGQQVTLSCSPISGHRSVSWYQQTPGQGLQFLFEYFSETQRNKGNFPGRFSGRQFSNSRSEMNVSTLELGDSALYLCASSLDSPYEQYFGPGTRLTVT.

This chain links TRBV6-1 with TRBJ2-7, with 9 bases that match TRBD1. This CDR3 region has 15 residues. V lost 10 bases and J lost 3; bases outside the gene matches: 13. From germline, CDR1 is MNHNS and CDR2 SASEGT. The CDR3 coding sequence is TGTGCCACTTTTTTACAGGGGGCTTCCCTCTACGAGCAGTACTTC. Protein: CATFLQGASLYEQYF.

This clone was seen just once. The V and J genes are TRBV15 and TRBJ2-6; 10 bases match TRBD1. The germline V gene encodes CDR1 LNHNV and CDR2 YYDKDF (reference sequence). CDR3 length: 21 residues. With 3 bases clipped from V and 0 bases from J, the junction kept 14 bases outside the gene matches. The CDR3 spells CATSRDPPRTGGTSGANVLTF. The CDR3 DNA reads as TGTGCCACCAGCAGGGATCCACCCCGGACAGGGGGTACCTCTGGGGCCAACGTCCTGACTTTC.

The rearrangement links TRBV7-6 to TRBJ2-7, with D unclear. The germline CDR1 and CDR2 sequences are SGHVS and FNYEAQ. V was shortened by 0 bases and J by 3 bases, with 12 bases between the two germline ends. CDR3 length: 15 residues. DNA of the CDR3: TGTGCCAGCAGCTTAGCGCCCAACATGTACTACGAGCAGTACTTC. Its protein product is CASSLAPNMYYEQYF.

The V call is TRBV5-1, the J call TRBJ2-7; TRBD1 matches 9 bases. The trim removed 3 bases at V and 2 bases at J, leaving 3 bases unmatched. Germline V gives CDR1 SGHRS, CDR2 YFSETQ. This CDR3 spans 14 amino acids. The DNA of the CDR3 is TGCGCCAGCAGCTCGGACAGGGGCGCCTACGAGCAGTACTTC. Residues: CASSSDRGAYEQYF.

V and J are TRBV14 and TRBJ1-6; 11 bases match TRBD1. In germline, CDR1 is SGHDN, CDR2 FVKESK. J gave up 8 bases and V 4 bases, and 4 bases lay outside the gene matches. The CDR3 runs to 15 residues. The CDR3 spells CASSLGQGEYSPLHF. CDR3 sequence (DNA): TGTGCCAGCAGCCTGGGACAGGGGGAGTATTCACCCCTCCACTTT.

This clone was observed a few times. This chain connects TRBV6-5 to TRBJ1-1, with no clear D. V lost 6 bases to trimming and J lost 11 bases, with 13 bases between them. CDR3 length: 11 residues. Germline V gives CDR1 MNHEY, CDR2 SVGAGI. CDR3 region: CASRSSGRAFF. In DNA form, the CDR3 reads TGTGCCAGCAGAAGCAGTGGGAGGGCTTTCTTT.

The genes are TRBV27 and TRBJ1-2; weak D call: TRBD1 (6 bases). Germline values: CDR1 MNHEY, CDR2 SMNVEV (reference sequence). The V end was cut by 5 bases, the J end by 8 bases, with 18 bases between. The CDR3 is 14 residues long. As DNA, the CDR3 is TGTGCCAGCAGTCCCCAACCGGGACATAAGGGCTACACCTTC. This codes for CASSPQPGHKGYTF.

The rearrangement uses TRBV10-3 and TRBJ1-6; 7 bases are shared with TRBD1. Germline trimming cut 2 bases from V and 0 bases from J; bases unmatched to any gene: 7. The germline gives CDR1 ENHRY, CDR2 SYGVKD. The CDR3 is made up of 18 amino acids. The CDR3 loop reads CAISERGQPSSYNSPLHF. The CDR3 bases are TGTGCCATCAGTGAGAGGGGACAGCCGAGCTCCTATAATTCACCCCTCCACTTT.

V gene TRBV27 combines with J gene TRBJ1-2; TRBD1 aligns across 9 bases. The CDR3 sequence is 15 residues long. The trim removed 2 bases at V and 5 bases at J, leaving 6 bases unmatched. CDR1 is MNHEY and CDR2 is SMNVEV in the germline V gene (reference sequence). The CDR3 DNA reads as TGTGCCAGCAGTTTACGCCGGGACAGGGAGTATGGCTACACCTTC. Protein: CASSLRRDREYGYTF.

This chain uses TRBV7-3 with TRBJ2-3, with D perhaps matching TRBD2 (5 bases). V gave up 0 bases and J gave up 4 bases, with 11 bases separating them. CDR1 and CDR2 from the germline V gene are SGHTA and FQGTGA. There are 15 residues in the CDR3. The CDR3: CASSLTPGGSDTQYF. CDR3 in DNA: TGTGCCAGCAGCTTAACACCTGGAGGCTCAGATACGCAGTATTTT.

The chain employs TRBV6-5 and TRBJ1-5; 7 bases align to TRBD1. This CDR3 has 15 residues. Unmatched junction bases numbered 7, after V lost 2 bases and J lost 6 bases. The germline CDR1 and CDR2 sequences are MNHEY and SVGAGI. CDR3 in DNA: TGTGCCAGCAGTTACCGACAGGGTATGAGTCAGCCCCAGCATTTT. It specifies CASSYRQGMSQPQHF.